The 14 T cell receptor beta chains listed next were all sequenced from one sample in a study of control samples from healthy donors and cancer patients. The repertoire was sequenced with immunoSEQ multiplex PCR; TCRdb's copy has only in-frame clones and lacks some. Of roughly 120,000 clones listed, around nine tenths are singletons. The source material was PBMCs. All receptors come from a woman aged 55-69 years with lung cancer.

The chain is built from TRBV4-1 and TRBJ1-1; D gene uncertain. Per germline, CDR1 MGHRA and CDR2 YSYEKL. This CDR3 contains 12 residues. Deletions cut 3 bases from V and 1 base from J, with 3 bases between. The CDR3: CASSQGNTEAFF. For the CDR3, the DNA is TGCGCCAGCAGCCAGGGGAACACTGAAGCTTTCTTT.

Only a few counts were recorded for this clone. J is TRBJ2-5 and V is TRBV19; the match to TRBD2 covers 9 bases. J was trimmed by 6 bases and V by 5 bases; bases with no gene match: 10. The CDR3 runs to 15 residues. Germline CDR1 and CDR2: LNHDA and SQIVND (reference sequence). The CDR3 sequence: CASSPLAGASQTQYF. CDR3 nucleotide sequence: TGTGCCAGTAGTCCATTAGCGGGAGCGTCGCAGACCCAGTACTTC.

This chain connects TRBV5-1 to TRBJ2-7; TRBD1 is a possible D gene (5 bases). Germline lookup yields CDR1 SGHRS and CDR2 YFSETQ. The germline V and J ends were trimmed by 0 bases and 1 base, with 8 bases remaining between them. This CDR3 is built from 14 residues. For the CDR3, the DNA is TGCGCCAGCAGCTTGGGACAGAGGTCCTACGAGCAGTACTTC. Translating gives CASSLGQRSYEQYF.

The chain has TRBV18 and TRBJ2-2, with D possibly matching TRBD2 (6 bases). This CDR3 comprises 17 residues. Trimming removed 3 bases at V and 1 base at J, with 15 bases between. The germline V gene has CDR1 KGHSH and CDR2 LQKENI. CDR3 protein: CASSPRRLALNTGELFF. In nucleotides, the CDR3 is TGTGCCAGCTCACCGCGCCGCCTAGCGCTGAACACCGGGGAGCTGTTTTTT.

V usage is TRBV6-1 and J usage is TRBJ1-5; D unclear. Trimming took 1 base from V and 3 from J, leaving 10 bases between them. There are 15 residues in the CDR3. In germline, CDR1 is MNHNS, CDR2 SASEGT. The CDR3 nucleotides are TGTGCCAGCAGTGAAGTTGAGCAGATCAATCAGCCCCAGCATTTT. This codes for CASSEVEQINQPQHF.

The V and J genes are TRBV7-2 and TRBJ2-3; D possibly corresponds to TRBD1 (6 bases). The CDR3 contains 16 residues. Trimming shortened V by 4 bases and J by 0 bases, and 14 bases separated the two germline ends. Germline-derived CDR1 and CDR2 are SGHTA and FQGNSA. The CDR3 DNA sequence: TGTGCCAGCAGCTATGGACAGCTGATTAGCACAGATACGCAGTATTTT. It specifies CASSYGQLISTDTQYF.

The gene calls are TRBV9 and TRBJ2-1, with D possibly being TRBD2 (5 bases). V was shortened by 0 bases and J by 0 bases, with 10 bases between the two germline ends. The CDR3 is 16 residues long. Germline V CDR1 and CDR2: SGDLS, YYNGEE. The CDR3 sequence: CASSVDVGASYNEQFF. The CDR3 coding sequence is TGTGCCAGCAGCGTAGATGTGGGAGCCTCCTACAATGAGCAGTTCTTC.

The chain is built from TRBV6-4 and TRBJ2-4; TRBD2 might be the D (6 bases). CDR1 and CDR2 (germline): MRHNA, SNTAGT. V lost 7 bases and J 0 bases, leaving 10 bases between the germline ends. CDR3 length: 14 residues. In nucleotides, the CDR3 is TGTGCCAGCAAGGGAGGAGGAGCCAAAAACATTCAGTACTTC. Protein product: CASKGGGAKNIQYF.

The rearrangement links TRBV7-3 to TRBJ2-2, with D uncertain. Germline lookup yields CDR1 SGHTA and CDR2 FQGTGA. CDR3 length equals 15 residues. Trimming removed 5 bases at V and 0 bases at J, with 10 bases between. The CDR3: CASSRTGSNTGELFF. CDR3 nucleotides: TGTGCCAGCAGCCGGACGGGTTCGAACACCGGGGAGCTGTTTTTT.

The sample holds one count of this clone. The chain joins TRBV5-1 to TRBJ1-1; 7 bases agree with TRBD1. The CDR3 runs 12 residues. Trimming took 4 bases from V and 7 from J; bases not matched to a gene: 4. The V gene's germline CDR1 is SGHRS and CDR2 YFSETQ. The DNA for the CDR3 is TGCGCCAGCAGCGTCGACAGGGTTGAAGCTTTCTTT. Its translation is CASSVDRVEAFF.

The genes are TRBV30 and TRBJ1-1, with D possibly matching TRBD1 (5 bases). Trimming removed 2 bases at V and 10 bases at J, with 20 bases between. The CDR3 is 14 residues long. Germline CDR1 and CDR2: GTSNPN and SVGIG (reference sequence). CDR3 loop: CAWSLIRGRERAFF. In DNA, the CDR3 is TGTGCCTGGAGTTTAATAAGAGGCAGGGAAAGAGCTTTCTTT.

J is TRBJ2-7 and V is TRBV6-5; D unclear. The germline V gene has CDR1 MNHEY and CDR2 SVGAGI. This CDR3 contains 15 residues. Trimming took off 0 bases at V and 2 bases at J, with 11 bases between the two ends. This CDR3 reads CASSYSQARPYEQYF. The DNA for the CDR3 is TGTGCCAGCAGTTACTCGCAGGCTCGCCCCTACGAGCAGTACTTC.

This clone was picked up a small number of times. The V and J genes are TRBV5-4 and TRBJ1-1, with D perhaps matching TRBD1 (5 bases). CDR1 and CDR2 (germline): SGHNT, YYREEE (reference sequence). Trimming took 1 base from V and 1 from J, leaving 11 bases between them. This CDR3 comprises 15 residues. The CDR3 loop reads CASSLIPRENTEAFF. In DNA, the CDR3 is TGTGCCAGCAGCTTGATTCCCAGGGAGAACACTGAAGCTTTCTTT.

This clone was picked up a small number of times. As DNA, the CDR3 is TGTGCCAGCACCTCGACTTCCACAAACCACGAGCAGTACTTC. Translating gives CASTSTSTNHEQYF. This chain connects TRBV6-6 to TRBJ2-7; no clear D. The CDR3 is made up of 14 amino acids. Germline V gene lookup returns CDR1 MNHNY and CDR2 SVGAGI (reference sequence). V was trimmed by 7 bases and J by 5 bases, leaving 18 bases between them.